Listed here are 29 T cell receptor beta chains from one sample, sequenced in a study of T cell responses to AZD1222 COVID-19 vaccine. Method: immunoSEQ multiplex PCR; TCRdb's copy keeps in-frame clones and lacks some. The sample gives roughly 58,000 clones, approximately 85% of which show up once; approximately 19% is in the top ten. The sequenced sample was peripheral blood, obtained on day 0 of MenACWY control vaccination. The receptors shown here come from an adult in good health.

This clone occurred a few times. V and J are TRBV6-5 and TRBJ1-2, with D possibly being TRBD1 (5 bases). V was shortened by 4 bases and J by 8 bases, with 17 bases between the two germline ends. The CDR3 is 14 residues long. Germline V CDR1 and CDR2: MNHEY, SVGAGI. CDR3 amino acids: CASSFAGSSVGYTF. The DNA of the CDR3 is TGTGCCAGCAGTTTTGCAGGGAGTTCTGTCGGCTACACCTTC.

This chain connects TRBV6-6 to TRBJ2-7; the D gene is possibly TRBD2 (5 bases). Trimming left V 0 bases short and J 2 bases short, with 8 bases between. The CDR3 is made up of 14 amino acids. The germline V gene has CDR1 MNHNY and CDR2 SVGAGI (reference sequence). CDR3 region: CASSYSIGTYEQYF. The CDR3 bases are TGTGCCAGCAGTTACTCGATCGGGACCTACGAGCAGTACTTC.

This chain links TRBV28 with TRBJ2-1, with a weak D call TRBD2 (7 bases). With 7 bases removed from V and 6 bases from J, the gap between germline ends came to 28 bases. CDR1 is MDHEN, CDR2 SYDVKM, per germline. The CDR3 runs to 18 residues. The CDR3 DNA sequence: TGTGCCAGCAAACTGGGGCAGGGGTTCCTGACTAGCTCCAATGAGCAGTTCTTC. Amino acids: CASKLGQGFLTSSNEQFF.

The count of this clone is one. The V and J genes are TRBV2 and TRBJ2-3, with 7 bases that match TRBD1. Germline values: CDR1 SNHLY, CDR2 FYNNEI. The CDR3 is 15 amino acids. J lost 5 bases, V lost 7 bases, and 12 bases had no gene match. The CDR3 nucleotides read TGTGCCAGCACCTATAGGGGGCTCCCCGGAGATACGCAGTATTTT. Protein sequence: CASTYRGLPGDTQYF.

This rearrangement joins TRBV30 to TRBJ2-2, with TRBD1 matching 7 bases. The J segment lost 5 bases and the V segment lost 0 bases, leaving 6 bases of the junction unmatched. The germline V gene has CDR1 GTSNPN and CDR2 SVGIG (reference sequence). This CDR3 has 15 residues. CDR3 residues: CAWSVLQGSTGELFF. CDR3 coding DNA: TGTGCCTGGAGTGTATTACAGGGGAGTACCGGGGAGCTGTTTTTT.

The chain joins TRBV30 to TRBJ2-7; 7 positions match TRBD1. Germline V gives CDR1 GTSNPN, CDR2 SVGIG (reference sequence). This CDR3 has 14 amino acids. V dropped 2 bases and J dropped 3; count of bases not matched to a gene: 7. CDR3 bases: TGTGCCTGGAGTAAAGGGACAGATTACTACGAGCAGTACTTC. This sequence encodes CAWSKGTDYYEQYF.

The table lists this clone with a count of one. The chain is built from TRBV5-1 and TRBJ2-6; 7 nucleotides line up with TRBD1. The CDR3 covers 15 residues. Trimming at V came to 3 bases and at J to 2 bases, leaving 2 bases not matched to a gene. Germline CDR1 and CDR2: SGHRS and YFSETQ. The CDR3 here is CASSYDRAGANVLTF. The CDR3 DNA follows: TGCGCCAGCAGCTACGACAGGGCTGGGGCCAACGTCCTGACTTTC. Together with reference TRBV5-1 and TRBJ2-6, the CDR3 gives the full variable domain: KAGVTQTPRYLIKTRGQQVTLSCSPISGHRSVSWYQQTPGQGLQFLFEYFSETQRNKGNFPGRFSGRQFSNSRSEMNVSTLELGDSALYLCASSYDRAGANVLTFGAGSRLTVL.

This clone was picked up one time. This rearrangement joins TRBV6-5 to TRBJ2-7, with D tentatively TRBD1 (5 bases). The V end lost 4 bases, the J end lost 2 bases, and 9 bases lay between the germline ends. Per germline, CDR1 MNHEY and CDR2 SVGAGI. The CDR3 runs to 13 residues. The CDR3 DNA follows: TGTGCCAGCAGTTCAGGGTATCCCTACGAGCAGTACTTC. This sequence encodes CASSSGYPYEQYF.

The J gene is TRBJ2-3, the V gene TRBV11-2; 12 bases are a match to TRBD2. Per the germline V gene, CDR1 is SGHAT and CDR2 is FQNNGV. The CDR3 length is 15 residues. The trim removed 5 bases at V and 3 bases at J, leaving 3 bases unmatched. The CDR3 DNA sequence: TGTGCCAGCAGCCCGACTAGCGGGAGTACAGATACGCAGTATTTT. This translates into CASSPTSGSTDTQYF.

J is TRBJ2-2 and V is TRBV3-1 (or the pseudogene TRBV3-2); 9 nucleotides line up with TRBD1. Trimming cost V 4 bases and J 1 base; bases outside gene matches: 1. Germline V lookup: CDR1 LGHDT, CDR2 YNNKEL (reference sequence). The CDR3 extends over 15 amino acids. The CDR3 loop reads CASSRDRENTGELFF. Here the CDR3 DNA reads TGTGCCAGCAGCCGGGACAGGGAGAACACCGGGGAGCTGTTTTTT.

For this clone: The sample carries other DNA sequences with the same CDR3. The rearrangement links TRBV2 to TRBJ2-2; perhaps TRBD1 as D (5 bases). Germline CDR1 reads SNHLY; CDR2 reads FYNNEI. Trimming removed 6 bases at V and 1 base at J, with 9 bases between. The CDR3 extends over 14 amino acids. DNA of the CDR3: TGTGCCAGCAGGGGGCAAGGGAACACCGGGGAGCTGTTTTTT. Translating it yields CASRGQGNTGELFF. Full variable domain (outside the CDR3, taken from reference TRBV2 and TRBJ2-2): EPEVTQTPSHQVTQMGQEVILRCVPISNHLYFYWYRQILGQKVEFLVSFYNNEISEKSEIFDDQFSVERPDGSNFTLKIRSTKLEDSAMYFCASRGQGNTGELFFGEGSRLTVL.

This rearrangement joins TRBV6-5 to TRBJ2-2; D is possibly TRBD1 (6 bases). The CDR3 runs 14 residues. V was trimmed by 6 bases and J by 5 bases, leaving 13 bases between them. In germline, CDR1 is MNHEY, CDR2 SVGAGI. The CDR3 DNA reads as TGTGCCAGCAGACCCGGACAGCAAACCGGGGAGCTGTTTTTT. This sequence encodes CASRPGQQTGELFF.

The chain employs TRBV27 and TRBJ1-2, with D perhaps matching TRBD1 (5 bases). The CDR3 extends over 13 amino acids. The ends were cut back, 2 bases at V and 4 bases at J, with 8 bases in the middle. The germline V gene encodes CDR1 MNHEY and CDR2 SMNVEV (reference sequence). The CDR3 spells CASSLGGPYGYTF. As DNA, the CDR3 is TGTGCCAGCAGTTTAGGGGGACCCTATGGCTACACCTTC.

This chain's CDR3 is CASSPTSNPARSSGNTIYF. CDR3 DNA: TGTGCCAGCAGCCCCACCAGCAATCCGGCGAGAAGCTCTGGAAACACCATATATTTT. This rearrangement joins TRBV7-2 to TRBJ1-3; no clear D gene. CDR1 is SGHTA and CDR2 is FQGNSA in the germline V gene. The CDR3 contains 19 residues. V was pared by 5 bases and J by 0 bases, with 23 bases between.

V gene TRBV6-2 or TRBV6-3 combines with J gene TRBJ2-7; 12 nucleotides match TRBD2. V was clipped by 6 bases and J by 2 bases; unmatched bases: 8. This CDR3 contains 16 residues. The germline V gene has CDR1 MNHEY and CDR2 SVGEGT. CDR3 nucleotide sequence: TGTGCCAGCAGCCCACGTGGACTAGCGGGAACCTACGAGCAGTACTTC. Its protein is CASSPRGLAGTYEQYF.

This clone appeared once. This sequence joins TRBV11-2 and TRBJ2-3; TRBD1 matches at 11 bases. The junction had 1 base not matched to a gene; V was cut back by 4 bases and J by 1 base. CDR1 and CDR2 (germline): SGHAT, FQNNGV. This CDR3 has 15 amino acids. The CDR3 here is CASSSDRGRTDTQYF. The CDR3 DNA reads TGTGCCAGCAGCTCGGACAGGGGGCGCACAGATACGCAGTATTTT.

V is TRBV9 and J is TRBJ1-6; a weak D match, TRBD1 (5 bases). The germline V and J ends were trimmed by 0 bases and 10 bases, with 11 bases remaining between them. CDR3 length: 14 residues. Germline CDR1 SGDLS, CDR2 YYNGEE. This chain's CDR3 is CASSVAGPGSPLHF. The CDR3 coding sequence is TGTGCCAGCAGCGTAGCAGGGCCGGGATCACCCCTCCACTTT.

The CDR3 loop reads CASSQPPETQYF. DNA for the CDR3: TGTGCCAGCAGCCAACCGCCGGAGACCCAGTACTTC. This rearrangement joins TRBV4-2 to TRBJ2-5; D is ambiguous. The CDR3 spans 12 residues. Trimming took off 2 bases at V and 5 bases at J, with 6 bases between the two ends. Germline V gene data show CDR1 as LGHNA and CDR2 as YNFKEQ.

CDR3 coding DNA: TGTGCCAGCAGCGTACTCCCAGGGATGGGCAATCAGCCCCAGCATTTT. Its translation: CASSVLPGMGNQPQHF. The chain joins TRBV7-8 to TRBJ1-5, with TRBD1 as a possible D gene (5 bases). Per the germline V gene, CDR1 is SGHVS and CDR2 is FQNEAQ. The CDR3 is 16 amino acids. The V and J ends lost 5 bases and 2 bases respectively, with 16 bases between them.

This clone has just a few counts. CDR3 coding DNA: TGTGCCAGCAGCCCCCAAGGACAGTGGAATGAGCAGTTCTTC. Translated, it gives CASSPQGQWNEQFF. The chain employs TRBV7-3 and TRBJ2-1; TRBD1 might be the D (6 bases). CDR1 is SGHTA and CDR2 is FQGTGA in the germline V gene. V gave up 5 bases and J gave up 7 bases, with 15 bases separating them. This CDR3 has 14 residues.

The J gene is TRBJ2-1, the V gene TRBV6-5, with TRBD2 matching over 7 bases. Germline assignment: CDR1 MNHEY and CDR2 SVGAGI. Trimming cost V 6 bases and J 0 bases; bases outside gene matches: 2. The CDR3 is made up of 14 amino acids. In nucleotides, the CDR3 is TGTGCCAGCAGGCGGGAGAACTCCTACAATGAGCAGTTCTTC. It translates to CASRRENSYNEQFF.

A single count supports this clone. This rearrangement joins TRBV5-5 to TRBJ2-7; 9 positions agree with TRBD1. With 4 bases clipped from V and 2 bases from J, the junction kept 7 bases outside the gene matches. The CDR3 is 15 residues long. Germline V CDR1 and CDR2: SGHKS, YYEKEE (reference sequence). In DNA form, the CDR3 reads TGTGCCAGCAGCCCGGGACAGGGAGGAACCTACGAGCAGTACTTC. This gives the protein CASSPGQGGTYEQYF.

This clone was seen only once. The chain employs TRBV7-2 and TRBJ1-2; tentative D call: TRBD1 (5 bases). The germline gives CDR1 SGHTA, CDR2 FQGNSA. Trimming shortened V by 6 bases and J by 8 bases, and 19 bases separated the two germline ends. This CDR3 spans 14 amino acids. The CDR3 region has the DNA TGTGCCAGCAGATACGGGACGGATCCGGGCGGCTACACCTTC. This translates into CASRYGTDPGGYTF. Supplemented by reference TRBV7-2 and TRBJ1-2, the full variable domain reads GAGVSQSPSNKVTEKGKDVELRCDPISGHTALYWYRQSLGQGLEFLIYFQGNSAPDKSGLPSDRFSAERTGGSVSTLTIQRTQQEDSAVYLCASRYGTDPGGYTFGSGTRLTVV.

This clone was recorded only once. The genes are TRBV3-1 (or the pseudogene TRBV3-2) and TRBJ1-2; possible D gene TRBD1, 5 bases. The CDR3 is made up of 13 amino acids. Germline CDR1 and CDR2: LGHDT and YNNKEL (reference sequence). V was shortened by 2 bases and J by 4 bases, with 8 bases between the two germline ends. The DNA for the CDR3 is TGTGCCAGCAGCCAACAGGGATTCTATGGCTACACCTTC. Translated: CASSQQGFYGYTF.

The chain couples TRBV19 to TRBJ2-3; 10 bases match TRBD2. The germline CDR1 and CDR2 sequences are LNHDA and SQIVND (reference sequence). V shed 1 base, J shed 4 bases, and the junction held 2 bases outside the gene matches. The CDR3 is 15 residues long. CDR3 bases: TGTGCCAGTAGTATAGCTAGCGGGAGCTCAGATACGCAGTATTTT. It codes for CASSIASGSSDTQYF.

The chain carries TRBV3-1 (or the pseudogene TRBV3-2) and TRBJ1-3; TRBD1 aligns across 9 bases. Looked up from germline, CDR1 is LGHDT and CDR2 is YNNKEL (reference sequence). V gave up 2 bases and J gave up 4 bases; unmatched junction bases: 6. This CDR3 has 16 amino acids. CDR3 loop: CASSQFGQGTGNTIYF. The CDR3 DNA sequence: TGTGCCAGCAGCCAATTTGGACAGGGGACCGGAAACACCATATATTTT.

The gene calls are TRBV18 and TRBJ2-1; D may be TRBD2 (6 bases). The CDR3 has 15 residues. Germline CDR1 KGHSH, CDR2 LQKENI. Trimming pared 5 bases from V and 1 base from J, leaving 12 bases between. The CDR3 reads CASSIREWSYNEQFF. The DNA for the CDR3 is TGTGCCAGCTCAATTCGGGAGTGGTCCTACAATGAGCAGTTCTTC.

On this clone itself: The sample holds other DNA sequences that translate to the same CDR3. The chain recombines TRBV3-1 (or the pseudogene TRBV3-2) with TRBJ1-5, with TRBD1 as a possible D gene (5 bases). Germline V gene lookup returns CDR1 LGHDT and CDR2 YNNKEL (reference sequence). Trimming removed 3 bases at V and 2 bases at J, with 14 bases between. The CDR3 runs to 16 residues. The CDR3 sequence is CASSHGRGDGNQPQHF. As DNA, the CDR3 is TGTGCCAGCAGCCACGGGCGGGGGGATGGCAATCAGCCCCAGCATTTT.

The rearrangement links TRBV29-1 to TRBJ2-1; perhaps TRBD2 as D (5 bases). The V gene lost 4 bases and the J gene lost 7 bases, with 17 bases spanning the gap. The CDR3 loop spans 14 amino acids. Germline values: CDR1 SQVTM, CDR2 ANQGSEA. The CDR3 loop is CSVVTGTTGNEQFF. As DNA, the CDR3 is TGCAGCGTTGTGACGGGAACCACGGGGAATGAGCAGTTCTTC.